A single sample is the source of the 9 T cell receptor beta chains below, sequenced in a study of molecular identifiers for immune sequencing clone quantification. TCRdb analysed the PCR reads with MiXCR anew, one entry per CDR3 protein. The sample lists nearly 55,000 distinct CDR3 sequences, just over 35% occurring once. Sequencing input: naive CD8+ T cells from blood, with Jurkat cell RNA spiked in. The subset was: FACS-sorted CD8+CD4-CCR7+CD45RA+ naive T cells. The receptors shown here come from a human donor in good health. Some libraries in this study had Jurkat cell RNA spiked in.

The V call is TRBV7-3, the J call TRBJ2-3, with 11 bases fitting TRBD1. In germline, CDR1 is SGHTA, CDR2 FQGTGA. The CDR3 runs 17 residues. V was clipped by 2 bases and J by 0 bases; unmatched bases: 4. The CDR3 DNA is TGTGCCAGCAGCTTACTGGGGACAGGGGGGAGCACAGATACGCAGTATTTT. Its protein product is CASSLLGTGGSTDTQYF.

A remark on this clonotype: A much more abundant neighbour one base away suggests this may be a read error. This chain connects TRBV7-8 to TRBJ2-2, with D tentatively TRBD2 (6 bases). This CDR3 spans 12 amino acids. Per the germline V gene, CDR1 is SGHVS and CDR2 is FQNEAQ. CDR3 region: CASSLSGGELVF. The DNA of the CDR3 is TGTGCCAGCAGCTTATCGGGCGGGGAGCTGGTTTTT.

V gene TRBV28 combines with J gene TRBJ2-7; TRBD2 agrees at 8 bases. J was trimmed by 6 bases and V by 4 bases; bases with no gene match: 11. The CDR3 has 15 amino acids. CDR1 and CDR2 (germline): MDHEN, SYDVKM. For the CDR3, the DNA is TGTGCCAGCAGTTCGCGCTTAGCGGGAAGTTGCGAGCAGTACTTC. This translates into CASSSRLAGSCEQYF.

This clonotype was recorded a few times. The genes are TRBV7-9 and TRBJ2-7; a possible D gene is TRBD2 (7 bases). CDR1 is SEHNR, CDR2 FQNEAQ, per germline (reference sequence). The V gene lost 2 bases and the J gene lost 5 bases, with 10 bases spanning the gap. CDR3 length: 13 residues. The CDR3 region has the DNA TGTGCCAGCAGCTTATGGGGGGGCGACGAGCAGTACTTC. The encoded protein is CASSLWGGDEQYF.

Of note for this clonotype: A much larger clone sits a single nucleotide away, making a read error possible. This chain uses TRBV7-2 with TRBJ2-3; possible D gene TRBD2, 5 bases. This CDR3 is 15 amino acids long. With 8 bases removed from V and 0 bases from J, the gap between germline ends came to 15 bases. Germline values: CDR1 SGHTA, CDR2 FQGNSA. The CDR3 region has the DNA TGTGCCAGCCAAAGAGGGTCAGGTAGCACAGATACGCAGTATTTT. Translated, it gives CASQRGSGSTDTQYF.

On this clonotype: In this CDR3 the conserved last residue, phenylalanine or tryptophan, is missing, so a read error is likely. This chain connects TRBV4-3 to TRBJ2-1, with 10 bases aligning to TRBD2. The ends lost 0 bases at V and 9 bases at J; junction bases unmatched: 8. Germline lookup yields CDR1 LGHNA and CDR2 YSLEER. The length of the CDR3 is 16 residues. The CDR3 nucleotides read TGCGCCAGCAGCCAAGAGTTACAAGCGGGAGGGGGTGAGCAGTTCATC. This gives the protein CASSQELQAGGGEQFI.

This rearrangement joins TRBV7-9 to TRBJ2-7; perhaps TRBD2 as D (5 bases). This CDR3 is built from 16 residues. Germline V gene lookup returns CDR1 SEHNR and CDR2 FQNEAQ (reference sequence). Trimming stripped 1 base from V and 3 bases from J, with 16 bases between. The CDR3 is CASSLGGSPRFYEQYF. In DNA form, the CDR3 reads TGTGCCAGCAGCTTAGGTGGGAGTCCCCGTTTCTACGAGCAGTACTTC.

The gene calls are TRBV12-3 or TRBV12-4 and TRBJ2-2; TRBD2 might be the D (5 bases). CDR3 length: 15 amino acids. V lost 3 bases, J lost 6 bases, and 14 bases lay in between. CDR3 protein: CASSLPSHLPGELFF. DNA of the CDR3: TGTGCCAGCAGTTTGCCTAGCCACCTCCCCGGGGAGCTGTTTTTT.

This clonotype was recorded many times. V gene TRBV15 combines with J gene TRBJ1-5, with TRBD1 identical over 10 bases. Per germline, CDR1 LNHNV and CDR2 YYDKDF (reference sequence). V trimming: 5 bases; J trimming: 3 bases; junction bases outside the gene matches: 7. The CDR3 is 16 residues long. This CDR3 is CATSGLTGGLNQPQHF. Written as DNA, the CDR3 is TGTGCCACCAGCGGATTGACAGGGGGCCTCAATCAGCCCCAGCATTTT. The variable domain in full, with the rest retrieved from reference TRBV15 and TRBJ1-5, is DAMVIQNPRYQVTQFGKPVTLSCSQTLNHNVMYWYQQKSSQAPKLLFHYYDKDFNNEADTPDNFQSRRPNTSFCFLDIRSPGLGDTAMYLCATSGLTGGLNQPQHFGDGTRLSIL.